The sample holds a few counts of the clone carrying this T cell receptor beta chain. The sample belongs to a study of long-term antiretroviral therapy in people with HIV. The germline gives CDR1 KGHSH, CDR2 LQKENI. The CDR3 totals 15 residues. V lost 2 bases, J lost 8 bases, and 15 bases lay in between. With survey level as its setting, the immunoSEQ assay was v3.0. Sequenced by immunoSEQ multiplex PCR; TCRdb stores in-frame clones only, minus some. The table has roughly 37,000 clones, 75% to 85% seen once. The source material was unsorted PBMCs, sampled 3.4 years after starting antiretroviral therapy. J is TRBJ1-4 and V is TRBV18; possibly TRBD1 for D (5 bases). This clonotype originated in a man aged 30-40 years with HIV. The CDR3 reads CASSPSGSVREKLFF. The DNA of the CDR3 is TGTGCCAGCTCACCATCAGGGTCGGTGCGGGAAAAACTGTTTTTT.